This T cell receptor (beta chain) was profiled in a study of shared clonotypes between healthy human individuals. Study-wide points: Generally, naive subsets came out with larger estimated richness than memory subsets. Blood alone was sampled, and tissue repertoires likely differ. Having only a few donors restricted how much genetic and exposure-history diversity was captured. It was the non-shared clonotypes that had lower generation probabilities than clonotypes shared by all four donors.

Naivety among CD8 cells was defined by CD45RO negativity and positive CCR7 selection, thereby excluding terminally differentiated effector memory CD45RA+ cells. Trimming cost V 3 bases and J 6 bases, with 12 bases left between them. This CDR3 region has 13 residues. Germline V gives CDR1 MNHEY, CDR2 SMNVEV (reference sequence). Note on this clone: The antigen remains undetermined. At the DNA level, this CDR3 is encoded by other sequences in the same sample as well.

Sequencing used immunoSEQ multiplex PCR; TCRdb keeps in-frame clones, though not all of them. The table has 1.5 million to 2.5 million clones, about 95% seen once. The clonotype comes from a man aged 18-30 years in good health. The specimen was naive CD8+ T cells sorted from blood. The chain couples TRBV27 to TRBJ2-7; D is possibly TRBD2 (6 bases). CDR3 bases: TGTGCCAGCAGTTTGGGAGGTTCAGGCGAGCAGTACTTC. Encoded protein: CASSLGGSGEQYF.